This T cell receptor (beta chain) stems from a study of blood T cell repertoires in COVID-19. Across the study: COVID-19 samples collected from the United States, Italy and Spain covered acute and convalescent phases. In each case, the material was cDNA or gDNA derived from T cells, B-cell-depleted T cells, or PBMCs.

The CDR3 totals 13 residues. From germline, CDR1 is MNHEY and CDR2 SVGAGI. J was trimmed by 6 bases and V by 7 bases; bases with no gene match: 4. Original handling: Counts of nucleated cells, estimated from reference gene primer amplification, were obtained. Profiled with immunoSEQ multiplex PCR; TCRdb holds only in-frame clones, not every one. D and trimming come from the DNA, and the V and J calls and clone size come from that table. The sample lists about 340,000 clones; around 83% were seen once. The chain carries TRBV6-5 and TRBJ2-4; 9 positions agree with TRBD1. Sequencing input: peripheral blood. This TCR was recovered from a man aged 25-45 years with active or convalescent COVID-19. CDR3 in amino acids: CASTGTGINIQYF. The CDR3, as DNA: TGTGCCAGCACCGGGACAGGGATAAACATTCAGTACTTC.